This T cell receptor beta chain appears in the sequencing data of a study of early stage breast cancer tumors (dated 2017 in TCRdb). Some background on the complete study: Of the 15 to 20 invasive breast tumors, eleven to twelve were found to be estrogen receptor-positive, progesterone receptor-positive and HER2-negative. Of the roughly 12 ER+/PR+/HER2- tumors, eight were classified as invasive ductal carcinomas and four as invasive lobular carcinomas. The average read coverage per sample was roughly 9.5-fold. Across all samples, a few million templates representing under 1.3 million unique clonotypes were detected. General conclusions and limits of the study: Compared with adjacent normal breast tissue, tumors had higher clonality and 2.5 to 3-fold greater T cell density. Chain pairing and functional markers such as CD4, CD8 and FOXP3 were not captured by bulk genomic DNA sequencing of unsorted cells. Enriched TCRB sequences shared across patients were mostly commonly generated sequences, unlikely to play an important role in the tumor microenvironment. Repertoires from blood resembled normal breast more closely than tumor, and using blood as a reference for each tissue separated tumor from normal in 14 of 16 patients. Analysis by tumor subtype was prevented by the small cohort size.

The study profiled bulk TCR beta-chain repertoires in matched peripheral blood, tumor and adjacent normal breast tissue taken from around 15 patients with early-stage breast cancer. Before surgery, 5-10 mL of whole blood was collected into EDTA tubes and then processed within 2 hours. Peripheral blood mononuclear cells were isolated by Ficoll-Paque centrifugation in SepMate-50 tubes. PBMCs were cryopreserved in roughly 90% FBS with roughly 10% DMSO in aliquots of roughly 1.9 to 4.5 million cells and stored in liquid nitrogen. The Qiagen AllPrep DNA/RNA Mini kit was used to extract genomic DNA. In this sample, this clone turned up a few times. Its recognized antigen is unknown. Per-nucleotide qualities are absent, and no much larger clonotype sits a single base away. V and J lose 6 bases and 12 bases, and a span of 12 bases separates them. Via the germline V gene (reference sequence), CDR1 is MNHEY and CDR2 SMNVEV. The CDR3 starts with the cysteine, ends with the phenylalanine, and has 10 residues. The kept DNA is CDR3 alone, 30 bases in frame from the first base.

Each sample was amplified in two independent genomic DNA replicates, using roughly 0.51 ug for blood and around 1.4 ug for tumor or normal breast. Following the manufacturer's instructions, the ImmunoSeq Intro kit was used to carry out TCRB sequencing on genomic DNA. Multiplex PCR was run for roughly 29 cycles using proprietary primers and spike-in control sequences for absolute quantification. Single-end 150-bp reads were used to sequence an 87-bp fragment spanning the CDR3 and the flanking V and J genes. Each lane of an Illumina MiSeq running version 3.0 chemistry carried seven multiplexed samples, with two replicates apiece. The authors processed their data as follows. Raw data were processed by the vendor's proprietary pipeline, with both replicates merged into one result per sample. Productive rearrangements sharing the V-gene family, CDR3 amino acid sequence and J-gene segment were defined as clonotypes. Clonality was calculated as 1 minus the normalized Shannon entropy (Pielou evenness) of TCRB abundances. To estimate T cell density, the total number of templates was divided by the number of input cells, which was inferred from the amount of DNA input. Total repertoire diversity and clonality were estimated with Recon using default parameters. A clonotype counted as tumor-enriched if its abundance in tumor exceeded 0.1% and was at least 32-fold higher than its abundance in normal breast. Here the immuneACCESS table is served through TCRdb, limited to in-frame sequences with V and J called. Missing clones are a known gap in these copies; in checked studies unresolved V genes cover under half, and the rest lacks a known reason. V and J calls and clone size are copied from that table; D and trimming were computed from the DNA. Counted in this sample were more than 60,000 clones; under 85% of them appeared once. Around 3.4% of the sample is held by the ten biggest clonotypes.

The sequence joins TRBV27 to TRBJ2-7; the D gene is not confidently resolved. What was sequenced was blood. This sequence was found in a person between 60 and 69 years old with breast cancer. The CDR3 reads CASSRPHLYF. The sequenced DNA: TGTGCCAGCAGCCGACCTCACCTGTACTTC.